This T cell receptor (beta chain) stems from a study of radiation and T cells in renal cell carcinoma. Time point specified: blood 4 weeks post-SBRT, at nephrectomy. Specified treatment: 15 Gy SBRT to primary tumor, nephrectomy 4 weeks later. Nephrectomy followed 15 Gy stereotactic body radiation by 4 weeks. Blood was sampled at baseline, 2 weeks and 4 weeks after SBRT. The CDR3 runs 15 residues. The V gene lost 0 bases and the J gene lost 0 bases, with 8 bases spanning the gap. The germline V gene encodes CDR1 MNHNY and CDR2 SVGAGI (reference sequence). Profiled with immunoSEQ multiplex PCR; TCRdb holds only in-frame clones, not every one. The table has 140,000 to 150,000 clones, around nine tenths seen once.

The source was blood, collected from a patient whose treatment included radiotherapy and nephrectomy. The chain employs TRBV6-6 and TRBJ1-1; D uncertain. This receptor was taken from a woman aged 45 to 65 with renal cell carcinoma. The CDR3 loop is CASSYSGGLNTEAFF. In nucleotides, the CDR3 is TGTGCCAGCAGTTACTCGGGAGGGTTGAACACTGAAGCTTTCTTT.